This TCR beta chain was found in a study of shared clonotypes between healthy human individuals. Study information: Three plates were used per donor for CD4 naive, three for CD4 memory, two for CD8 naive and one for CD8 memory.

Here immunoSEQ multiplex PCR was the method, and the copy in TCRdb shows in-frame clones only, minus some. The sample carries about 2.4 million clones, around 90% recorded once. The TCR originated in a man between 18 and 35 years old in good health. Input material: naive CD4+ T cells sorted from blood. Stated subset: CD45RA+ positively selected.

The DNA of the CDR3 is TGCGCCAGCAGCAACACCGGGACAGTTAGCTCTGGGGCCAACGTCCTGACTTTC. Its translation is CASSNTGTVSSGANVLTF. The genes are TRBV5-1 and TRBJ2-6; TRBD1 agrees at 7 bases. CDR1 is SGHRS and CDR2 is YFSETQ in the germline V gene. The CDR3 has 18 residues. The trim removed 4 bases at V and 0 bases at J, leaving 10 bases unmatched.